The following is a T cell receptor (beta chain) sequence with its context. The trim removed 2 bases at V and 4 bases at J, leaving 5 bases unmatched. CDR3 length: 14 amino acids. The germline gives CDR1 MDHEN, CDR2 SYDVKM. This sample is part of a study of blood T cell repertoires in COVID-19. The overall study: Samples of COVID-19 (acute and convalescent) were obtained from the United States, Italy and Spain. PBMCs, B-cell-depleted T cells, or T cells were the source of the cDNA or gDNA that made up the material.

TCRdb keeps only in-frame clones here, not all; method: immunoSEQ multiplex PCR. The sample carries tens of thousands of clones, roughly 80% recorded once. Followed longitudinally, the Seattle patients had been enrolled during active infection. The specimen sequenced was peripheral blood. The TCR sequence derives from a man over 45 with COVID-19, enrolled during active disease. This chain uses TRBV28 with TRBJ2-7; 7 bases agree with TRBD1. CDR3 residues: CASSLPQGLYEQYF. The CDR3 DNA is TGTGCCAGCAGTTTACCACAGGGGCTATACGAGCAGTACTTC.